The next 26 T cell receptor beta chains were all read from a single sample in a study of T cells in Graves' hyperthyroidism and ophthalmopathy. What was amplified from RNA transcripts were TCR beta CDR3 regions. A set of HTBI primers served as the primers for a first-round RT-PCR of the TCR CDR3. In TCRdb, the multiplex PCR reads were re-called with MiXCR into one record per CDR3 protein. The data contain 600,000 to 850,000 distinct CDR3 sequences, about 19% of them singletons. The source material was blood. The receptors were sampled from a woman aged 45-60 years with Graves' hyperthyroidism that later progressed to Graves' ophthalmopathy.

V usage is TRBV15 and J usage is TRBJ1-1; 7 bases map to TRBD1. This CDR3 region has 15 residues. Per the germline V gene, CDR1 is LNHNV and CDR2 is YYDKDF (reference sequence). Trimming removed 4 bases from V and 1 base from J; junction bases left unmatched: 6. Written as DNA, the CDR3 is TGTGCCACCAGCATCCTCCGACAGGGGAACACTGAAGCTTTCTTT. This gives the protein CATSILRQGNTEAFF.

DNA for the CDR3: TGTGCCAGCAGTCTAGGACAGGGGGCGAGCTATGGCTACACCTTC. Protein product: CASSLGQGASYGYTF. The chain links TRBV6-1 to TRBJ1-2; TRBD1 matches 11 bases. The V segment lost 5 bases and the J segment 4 bases; nucleotides outside the gene matches: 6. Germline V gives CDR1 MNHNS, CDR2 SASEGT. This CDR3 is built from 15 residues.

Many counts were recorded for this clonotype. The CDR3 nucleotides read TGTGCCAGCAGCCCGGGACAGGGCTCCTACGAGCAGTACTTC. This translates into CASSPGQGSYEQYF. This chain uses TRBV3-1 with TRBJ2-7, with 9 bases fitting TRBD1. CDR1 and CDR2 (germline): LGHDT, YNNKEL (reference sequence). CDR3 size: 14 residues. After removal of 4 bases from V and 0 bases from J, the junction contained 1 base not matched to a gene.

This clonotype was counted a few times. The rearrangement links TRBV6-1 to TRBJ1-5; TRBD1 agrees at 7 bases. In germline, CDR1 is MNHNS, CDR2 SASEGT. The CDR3 totals 15 residues. The V and J ends lost 1 base and 5 bases, in that order; junction bases with no gene match: 5. CDR3 sequence (DNA): TGTGCCAGCAGTGAAGAAGGGGGCGGGTATCAGCCCCAGCATTTT. Translated, it gives CASSEEGGGYQPQHF.

The chain links TRBV19 to TRBJ2-7; tentative D call: TRBD1 (6 bases). CDR1 and CDR2 from the germline V gene are LNHDA and SQIVND (reference sequence). The V end was cut by 6 bases, the J end by 3 bases, with 12 bases between. The CDR3 has 13 residues. This CDR3 is CASSTGQLYEQYF. CDR3 sequence (DNA): TGTGCCAGTAGCACGGGACAACTCTACGAGCAGTACTTC.

V gene TRBV6-1 combines with J gene TRBJ1-1, with TRBD1 matching 7 bases. The CDR3 length is 15 residues. Germline V gene sequence: CDR1 MNHNS, CDR2 SASEGT. V was pared by 6 bases and J by 7 bases, with 14 bases of the junction left unmatched. The CDR3 reads CASSPWEGAVGEAFF. CDR3 coding DNA: TGTGCCAGCAGCCCATGGGAGGGGGCGGTGGGTGAAGCTTTCTTT.

This clonotype was seen repeatedly, ten times or more. The chain combines TRBV7-6 with TRBJ1-2; D unresolved. V dropped 5 bases and J dropped 3 bases, with 10 bases sitting between them. The CDR3 is 13 amino acids. Germline V lookup: CDR1 SGHVS, CDR2 FNYEAQ. CDR3 in amino acids: CASSGNDDYGYTF. The CDR3, as DNA: TGTGCCAGCAGCGGCAACGACGACTATGGCTACACCTTC. The variable domain in full, completed from reference TRBV7-6 and TRBJ1-2, reads GAGVSQSPRYKVTKRGQDVALRCDPISGHVSLYWYRQALGQGPEFLTYFNYEAQQDKSGLPNDRFSAERPEGSISTLTIQRTEQRDSAMYRCASSGNDDYGYTFGSGTRLTVV.

The chain recombines TRBV3-1 with TRBJ1-6; 7 bases are a match to TRBD1. V lost 4 bases and J lost 5; bases outside the gene matches: 8. Germline V gene lookup returns CDR1 LGHDT and CDR2 YNNKEL (reference sequence). This CDR3 is 16 amino acids long. The CDR3 is CASSRLRTGDNSPLHF. The CDR3 DNA reads as TGTGCCAGCAGCCGCCTGAGGACAGGAGATAATTCACCCCTCCACTTT.

The rearrangement joins TRBV6-2 or TRBV6-3 to TRBJ1-5; 8 bases match TRBD1. Germline CDR1 reads MNHEY; CDR2 reads SVGEGT. The CDR3 extends over 16 amino acids. With V trimmed by 7 bases and J by 7 bases, 15 bases remained unmatched. This CDR3 reads CASKDLAGGAGQPQHF. The CDR3 DNA sequence: TGTGCCAGCAAAGACCTCGCAGGGGGCGCGGGACAGCCCCAGCATTTT.

This clonotype was recorded at least ten times. The V gene is TRBV11-2, the J gene TRBJ2-1, with 8 bases that match TRBD1. Trimming cost V 5 bases and J 10 bases; bases outside gene matches: 4. CDR3 length equals 12 residues. The germline V gene encodes CDR1 SGHAT and CDR2 FQNNGV. The CDR3 loop is CASSANRGEQFF. In DNA, the CDR3 is TGTGCCAGCAGCGCAAACAGGGGGGAGCAGTTCTTC.

This chain uses TRBV24-1 with TRBJ2-1; 9 bases match TRBD2. Unmatched junction bases numbered 9, after V lost 7 bases and J lost 6 bases. The germline gives CDR1 KGHDR, CDR2 SFDVKD. CDR3 length: 15 amino acids. CDR3 sequence (DNA): TGTGCCACCAGCGCCAGCGGCGGGGGGGCCAATGAGCAGTTCTTC. It translates to CATSASGGGANEQFF.

V usage is TRBV6-5 and J usage is TRBJ1-1, with D hard to call. CDR1 and CDR2 (germline): MNHEY, SVGAGI. Deletions cut 2 bases from V and 1 base from J, with 8 bases between. The CDR3 contains 14 residues. CDR3 bases: TGTGCCAGCAGTTACGGGGATGCGAACACTGAAGCTTTCTTT. Its protein product is CASSYGDANTEAFF.

The sample holds many counts of this clonotype. The chain recombines TRBV5-1 with TRBJ1-1; 10 bases fit TRBD1. V trimming: 2 bases; J trimming: 4 bases; junction bases outside the gene matches: 2. The CDR3 sequence is 14 residues long. The germline V gene encodes CDR1 SGHRS and CDR2 YFSETQ. CDR3 region: CASSFRTGGTEAFF. DNA of the CDR3: TGCGCCAGCAGCTTCCGGACAGGGGGCACTGAAGCTTTCTTT. Using reference TRBV5-1 and TRBJ1-1 for the parts outside the CDR3, the full variable domain is KAGVTQTPRYLIKTRGQQVTLSCSPISGHRSVSWYQQTPGQGLQFLFEYFSETQRNKGNFPGRFSGRQFSNSRSEMNVSTLELGDSALYLCASSFRTGGTEAFFGQGTRLTVV.

The V call is TRBV9, the J call TRBJ2-3; D ambiguous. Trimming removed 0 bases at V and 6 bases at J, with 11 bases between. CDR1 and CDR2 (germline): SGDLS, YYNGEE. The CDR3 length is 14 residues. CDR3 nucleotide sequence: TGTGCCAGCAGCGTAGGGGCCTTTGGGGATACGCAGTATTTT. Its translation: CASSVGAFGDTQYF.

This clonotype was picked up many times. The gene calls are TRBV2 and TRBJ2-3; D is uncertain. The CDR3 spans 14 residues. The germline V gene has CDR1 SNHLY and CDR2 FYNNEI. Trimming left V 6 bases short and J 1 base short, with 11 bases between. This CDR3 is CASSPPPRTDTQYF. CDR3 nucleotide sequence: TGTGCCAGCAGCCCTCCCCCGCGCACAGATACGCAGTATTTT.

This clonotype appeared a few times. The rearrangement uses TRBV20-1 and TRBJ2-7, with D perhaps TRBD2 (6 bases). Germline V CDR1 and CDR2: DFQATT, SNEGSKA (reference sequence). The CDR3 length is 15 residues. V was shortened by 3 bases and J by 2 bases, with 17 bases between the two germline ends. This chain's CDR3 is CSASTGLNHTYEQYF. The CDR3 DNA follows: TGCAGTGCTAGTACGGGACTGAACCATACCTACGAGCAGTACTTC.

In its sample, this clonotype was seen many times. The chain carries TRBV18 and TRBJ1-2; no clear D. V shed 4 bases and J shed 7 bases, with 19 bases lying between them. This CDR3 region has 15 residues. The germline gives CDR1 KGHSH, CDR2 LQKENI. CDR3 sequence: CASSRPVPGQRGYTF. As DNA, the CDR3 is TGTGCCAGCTCACGCCCTGTCCCAGGTCAACGTGGCTACACCTTC.

This clonotype came up many times. This chain links TRBV20-1 with TRBJ1-5; no clear D. V gave up 4 bases and J gave up 4 bases, with 11 bases separating them. Germline values: CDR1 DFQATT, CDR2 SNEGSKA (reference sequence). This CDR3 is built from 13 residues. The CDR3 nucleotides read TGCAGTGCTATCCCGGGCGCAAATCAGCCCCAGCATTTT. Amino acids: CSAIPGANQPQHF.

This clonotype was recorded a few times. In DNA form, the CDR3 reads TGTGCCAGCAGCAGCCCGCCGGCAAACACCATATATTTT. Translated: CASSSPPANTIYF. The chain links TRBV9 to TRBJ1-3; D not certain. Trimming removed 4 bases at V and 6 bases at J, with 11 bases between. Germline CDR1 SGDLS, CDR2 YYNGEE. The CDR3 has 13 residues.

This clonotype was seen repeatedly, ten times or more. The chain couples TRBV11-2 to TRBJ1-1; D unresolved. The germline V and J ends were trimmed by 5 bases and 5 bases, with 15 bases remaining between them. CDR3 size: 14 residues. Germline V gene data show CDR1 as SGHAT and CDR2 as FQNNGV. For the CDR3, the DNA is TGTGCCAGCAGCCCCCAGGCAGGCGGGACTGAAGCTTTCTTT. Encoded protein: CASSPQAGGTEAFF.

This chain connects TRBV5-1 to TRBJ1-2, with D possibly TRBD1 on 5 matching bases. Trimming removed 2 bases at V and 2 bases at J, with 13 bases between. This CDR3 has 15 residues. CDR1 SGHRS and CDR2 YFSETQ come from the germline V gene. The CDR3 bases are TGCGCCAGCAGCTTTTTAGGGGATCAAAACTATGGCTACACCTTC. Its translation is CASSFLGDQNYGYTF. Based on the CDR3 plus reference TRBV5-1 and TRBJ1-2, the full variable domain is KAGVTQTPRYLIKTRGQQVTLSCSPISGHRSVSWYQQTPGQGLQFLFEYFSETQRNKGNFPGRFSGRQFSNSRSEMNVSTLELGDSALYLCASSFLGDQNYGYTFGSGTRLTVV.

At least ten counts were recorded for this clonotype. The chain links TRBV12-3 or TRBV12-4 to TRBJ1-2; 7 nucleotides agree with TRBD1. The CDR3 has 12 residues. J was trimmed by 6 bases and V by 5 bases; bases with no gene match: 3. The DNA of the CDR3 is TGTGCCAGCAGTACGACAGGGAATGGCTACACCTTC. The encoded protein is CASSTTGNGYTF.

This clonotype was seen ten or more times. The rearrangement uses TRBV12-3 or TRBV12-4 and TRBJ2-3; D uncertain. The CDR3 runs 10 residues. V lost 4 bases and J lost 4, with 0 bases in between. This CDR3 reads CASSSDTQYF. In nucleotides, the CDR3 is TGTGCCAGCAGTTCAGATACGCAGTATTTT.

This clonotype showed up many times. CDR3 region: CAISESHRKDTGELFF. CDR3 nucleotide sequence: TGTGCCATCAGTGAGTCCCACAGGAAGGACACCGGGGAGCTGTTTTTT. The chain recombines TRBV10-3 with TRBJ2-2; tentatively, D is TRBD1 (5 bases). Looked up from germline, CDR1 is ENHRY and CDR2 is SYGVKD. This CDR3 has 16 residues. Trimming took off 0 bases at V and 3 bases at J, with 11 bases between the two ends.

This clonotype was detected many times. V and J are TRBV5-1 and TRBJ2-1; D gene unclear. In germline, CDR1 is SGHRS, CDR2 YFSETQ. The CDR3 consists of 14 residues. Trimming took off 0 bases at V and 6 bases at J, with 10 bases between the two ends. The CDR3 is CASSLGIQPNEQFF. The CDR3 DNA is TGCGCCAGCAGCTTGGGGATTCAACCCAATGAGCAGTTCTTC. The whole variable domain, filled in from reference TRBV5-1 and TRBJ2-1, reads KAGVTQTPRYLIKTRGQQVTLSCSPISGHRSVSWYQQTPGQGLQFLFEYFSETQRNKGNFPGRFSGRQFSNSRSEMNVSTLELGDSALYLCASSLGIQPNEQFFGPGTRLTVL.

This chain connects TRBV29-1 to TRBJ1-1; 8 bases match TRBD1. The CDR3 covers 13 residues. After removal of 7 bases from V and 1 base from J, the junction contained 5 bases not matched to a gene. Germline V gene lookup returns CDR1 SQVTM and CDR2 ANQGSEA. The CDR3 protein is CSARTGQNTEAFF. CDR3 coding DNA: TGCAGCGCACGGACAGGGCAGAACACTGAAGCTTTCTTT.